This T cell receptor (gamma chain) was found in a study of human gamma delta and Vdelta1 T cells. TCRdb ran CATT on the PCR reads. The sample shows roughly 410 gamma-chain clones, about 4.5% of them seen only once. From germline, CDR1 is VINAFY and CDR2 YDVSNSKD. V gave up 0 bases and J gave up 3 bases; unmatched junction bases: 2. This CDR3 region has 13 residues. This clone was recorded a few times. TCRdb's listed protein matches a much larger clone and diverges from this DNA's translation at residue 7, likely through a read error; the protein shown comes from the DNA. This receptor was obtained from a human donor in good health. The specimen was differentiated CD27- Vdelta1 gamma-delta T cells from blood. The V call is TRGV5, the J call TRGJ1 or TRGJ2. DNA for the CDR3: TGTGCCACCTGGGACAGGGTTTATTATAAGAAACTCTTT. Its translation is CATWDRVYYKKLF.